This entry lists 31 T cell receptor beta chains sequenced from one sample in a study of shared clonotypes between healthy human individuals. Clones were sequenced by immunoSEQ multiplex PCR, and TCRdb holds only the in-frame ones, with some missing. The sample has over a million clones; roughly 96% are singletons. Material: naive CD4+ T cells sorted from blood. The subset is: CD45RA+ positively selected. Receptors originate from a man younger than 40 in good health.

As DNA, the CDR3 is TGTGCCAGCAGTGAGGGACAGGGTGATCAGCCCCAGCATTTT. Protein product: CASSEGQGDQPQHF. This rearrangement joins TRBV6-1 to TRBJ1-5, with 9 bases that match TRBD1. The CDR3 has 14 amino acids. Germline CDR1 and CDR2: MNHNS and SASEGT. The ends lost 3 bases at V and 5 bases at J; junction bases unmatched: 2.

The chain is built from TRBV7-9 and TRBJ2-7, with TRBD2 matching over 9 bases. The CDR3 loop spans 17 amino acids. With 8 bases clipped from V and 3 bases from J, the junction kept 17 bases outside the gene matches. The germline gives CDR1 SEHNR, CDR2 FQNEAQ (reference sequence). CDR3 protein: CASSPGSGRGGDYEQYF. The CDR3, as DNA: TGTGCCAGCTCCCCGGGTTCGGGGCGGGGGGGAGACTACGAGCAGTACTTC.

The chain combines TRBV11-3 with TRBJ2-5, with D maybe TRBD2 (5 bases). Trimming stripped 1 base from V and 5 bases from J, with 17 bases between. From germline, CDR1 is SGHNT and CDR2 YENEEA. This CDR3 comprises 16 residues. The CDR3 coding sequence is TGTGCCAGCAGCTTAGGCTTCACACCCGGCGGGGAGACCCAGTACTTC. Translation: CASSLGFTPGGETQYF.

The rearrangement joins TRBV2 to TRBJ2-1; 8 bases map to TRBD2. The CDR3 has 16 amino acids. Germline CDR1 reads SNHLY; CDR2 reads FYNNEI. The V gene end was trimmed by 3 bases and the J gene end by 7 bases; junction bases not matched to a gene: 11. CDR3 region: CASSEWGAGARNEQFF. CDR3 nucleotide sequence: TGTGCCAGCAGTGAGTGGGGAGCGGGAGCAAGGAATGAGCAGTTCTTC.

This chain connects TRBV5-4 to TRBJ2-5; TRBD2 matches at 11 bases. The length of the CDR3 is 17 residues. Germline CDR1 and CDR2: SGHNT and YYREEE (reference sequence). J lost 2 bases, V lost 4 bases, and 10 bases had no gene match. The DNA of the CDR3 is TGTGCCAGCAGCGGACCCGGGACTAGCGGTCCTCAAGAGACCCAGTACTTC. Protein product: CASSGPGTSGPQETQYF.

The rearrangement uses TRBV5-4 and TRBJ2-3; D could derive from TRBD1 or TRBD2 (5 bases each). V was cut by 5 bases and J by 0 bases, with 10 bases left in between. This CDR3 is built from 14 residues. Germline CDR1 and CDR2: SGHNT and YYREEE (reference sequence). Here the CDR3 reads CASRRGFSTDTQYF. CDR3 coding DNA: TGTGCCAGCAGGAGGGGTTTTAGCACAGATACGCAGTATTTT.

The chain joins TRBV4-1 to TRBJ2-7; D uncertain. The V end was cut by 1 base, the J end by 7 bases, with 14 bases between. Germline CDR1 is MGHRA and CDR2 is YSYEKL. The CDR3 is 14 residues long. CDR3 sequence (DNA): TGCGCCAGCAGCCAAGTATTGACTCTCGGAGAGCAGTACTTC. Its translation: CASSQVLTLGEQYF.

The genes are TRBV5-5 and TRBJ2-1, with D possibly matching TRBD2 (5 bases). The V end lost 3 bases, the J end lost 0 bases, and 13 bases lay between the germline ends. This CDR3 is 16 amino acids long. Germline values: CDR1 SGHKS, CDR2 YYEKEE (reference sequence). The CDR3 sequence is CASSYFAGGSYNEQFF. CDR3 nucleotide sequence: TGTGCCAGCAGCTACTTTGCGGGCGGCTCCTACAATGAGCAGTTCTTC.

The chain is built from TRBV5-4 and TRBJ2-7, with 8 nucleotides matching TRBD2. Germline CDR1 is SGHNT and CDR2 is YYREEE (reference sequence). The junction had 7 bases not matched to a gene; V was cut back by 1 base and J by 4 bases. This CDR3 comprises 15 residues. CDR3 DNA sequence: TGTGCCAGCAGCTTGCCTAGCGGGTTAGAATACGAGCAGTACTTC. It translates to CASSLPSGLEYEQYF. Full variable domain (remainder filled in from reference TRBV5-4 and TRBJ2-7): ETGVTQSPTHLIKTRGQQVTLRCSSQSGHNTVSWYQQALGQGPQFIFQYYREEENGRGNFPPRFSGLQFPNYSSELNVNALELDDSALYLCASSLPSGLEYEQYFGPGTRLTVT.

The chain links TRBV28 to TRBJ2-7, with 7 positions matching TRBD2. Trimming cost V 7 bases and J 4 bases; bases outside gene matches: 13. The CDR3 covers 15 residues. Germline V lookup: CDR1 MDHEN, CDR2 SYDVKM. The CDR3, as DNA: TGTGCCAGCACCATCGACGCGGGAGCAAGGTACGAGCAGTACTTC. Translated, it gives CASTIDAGARYEQYF.

V usage is TRBV28 and J usage is TRBJ2-7; 8 nucleotides align to TRBD1. Per the germline V gene, CDR1 is MDHEN and CDR2 is SYDVKM. The V and J ends lost 3 bases and 0 bases, in that order; junction bases with no gene match: 7. This CDR3 is 16 amino acids long. This CDR3 reads CASSLIGQGISYEQYF. The DNA for the CDR3 is TGTGCCAGCAGTTTGATTGGACAGGGAATCTCCTACGAGCAGTACTTC. The full variable domain, in which reference TRBV28 and TRBJ2-7 provide the parts outside the CDR3, is DVKVTQSSRYLVKRTGEKVFLECVQDMDHENMFWYRQDPGLGLRLIYFSYDVKMKEKGDIPEGYSVSREKKERFSLILESASTNQTSMYLCASSLIGQGISYEQYFGPGTRLTVT.

This clone appeared once. V and J are TRBV7-8 and TRBJ2-7; 7 nucleotides align to TRBD1. The CDR3 has 13 residues. The germline gives CDR1 SGHVS, CDR2 FQNEAQ. V was pared by 0 bases and J by 9 bases, with 5 bases of the junction left unmatched. CDR3 residues: CASSLAGDRRQYF. In nucleotides, the CDR3 is TGTGCCAGCAGCTTAGCGGGGGACAGACGGCAGTACTTC.

This chain connects TRBV9 to TRBJ2-5; 10 bases are a match to TRBD2. In germline, CDR1 is SGDLS, CDR2 YYNGEE. V gave up 3 bases and J gave up 0 bases; unmatched junction bases: 8. CDR3 length: 17 amino acids. The CDR3 DNA reads as TGTGCCAGCAGCGCGACCCTACTAGCGGGAAACCAAGAGACCCAGTACTTC. Its translation: CASSATLLAGNQETQYF.

This clone was detected only a few times. The same CDR3 also results from other DNA sequences found in this sample. The chain has TRBV7-9 and TRBJ1-5; D not certain. The CDR3 totals 12 residues. The ends were cut back, 8 bases at V and 0 bases at J, with 5 bases in the middle. CDR1 is SEHNR, CDR2 FQNEAQ, per germline (reference sequence). The DNA for the CDR3 is TGTGCCAGCTCCAATAGCAATCAGCCCCAGCATTTT. The encoded protein is CASSNSNQPQHF.

This clone was detected a few times. V usage is TRBV6-4 and J usage is TRBJ1-5; D ambiguous. CDR3 length equals 10 residues. V shed 11 bases and J shed 7 bases, with 9 bases lying between them. The germline V gene encodes CDR1 MRHNA and CDR2 SNTAGT. CDR3 in DNA: TGTGCCGGCCAGAGGCAGCCCCAGCATTTT. Its translation is CAGQRQPQHF.

The chain links TRBV6-1 to TRBJ1-5; D not certain. Trimming took off 4 bases at V and 6 bases at J, with 10 bases between the two ends. The CDR3 runs 13 residues. Germline values: CDR1 MNHNS, CDR2 SASEGT. The CDR3 nucleotides read TGTGCCAGCAGTGTGAGGGTAGGTCAGCCCCAGCATTTT. Encoded protein: CASSVRVGQPQHF.

The chain recombines TRBV7-8 with TRBJ2-7; 12 bases align to TRBD2. After removal of 2 bases from V and 8 bases from J, the junction contained 4 bases not matched to a gene. CDR1 and CDR2 (germline): SGHVS, FQNEAQ. CDR3 length: 14 residues. DNA of the CDR3: TGTGCCAGCAGCTTACTAGCGGGAGGGGGCCAGCAGTACTTC. Translated: CASSLLAGGGQQYF. Full variable domain (missing parts from reference TRBV7-8 and TRBJ2-7): GAGVSQSPRYKVAKRGQDVALRCDPISGHVSLFWYQQALGQGPEFLTYFQNEAQLDKSGLPSDRFFAERPEGSVSTLKIQRTQQEDSAVYLCASSLLAGGGQQYFGPGTRLTVT.

The V call is TRBV4-1, the J call TRBJ2-7; TRBD1 agrees at 9 bases. The germline V gene encodes CDR1 MGHRA and CDR2 YSYEKL. CDR3 size: 15 residues. V was clipped by 4 bases and J by 0 bases; unmatched bases: 4. The CDR3 sequence is CASSPGQGFSYEQYF. The DNA of the CDR3 is TGCGCCAGCAGCCCCGGACAGGGGTTCTCCTACGAGCAGTACTTC.

This clone was counted a single time. The CDR3 here is CASSLLLFPAGGRRETQYF. In DNA form, the CDR3 reads TGTGCCAGCAGCTTACTCTTATTTCCGGCAGGGGGACGGCGAGAGACCCAGTACTTC. The rearrangement links TRBV5-4 to TRBJ2-5; the match to TRBD1 covers 7 bases. Unmatched junction bases numbered 20, after V lost 2 bases and J lost 4 bases. This CDR3 is 19 amino acids long. From germline, CDR1 is SGHNT and CDR2 YYREEE (reference sequence).

The DNA of the CDR3 is TGTGCCAGCAGCGCATCAGGGAACATGAACACTGAAGCTTTCTTT. Translated: CASSASGNMNTEAFF. This rearrangement joins TRBV9 to TRBJ1-1; weak D call: TRBD1 (5 bases). The CDR3 sequence is 15 residues long. The V and J ends lost 3 bases and 0 bases respectively, with 12 bases between them. Germline V gene data show CDR1 as SGDLS and CDR2 as YYNGEE.

The rearrangement links TRBV6-6 to TRBJ2-7; 9 bases agree with TRBD1. V was pared by 9 bases and J by 3 bases, with 3 bases of the junction left unmatched. The CDR3 is 12 residues long. The germline CDR1 and CDR2 sequences are MNHNY and SVGAGI (reference sequence). The CDR3 region is CASRDRVYEQYF. CDR3 bases: TGTGCCAGTCGGGACAGGGTCTACGAGCAGTACTTC.

The gene calls are TRBV4-1 and TRBJ2-5, with D maybe TRBD1 (5 bases). V was shortened by 1 base and J by 7 bases, with 16 bases between the two germline ends. Looked up from germline, CDR1 is MGHRA and CDR2 is YSYEKL. The CDR3 runs 15 residues. DNA of the CDR3: TGCGCCAGCAGCCAAGGGGTGACAGACTCGGGGACCCAGTACTTC. This codes for CASSQGVTDSGTQYF.

V gene TRBV11-3 combines with J gene TRBJ2-1; 13 nucleotides match TRBD2. CDR1 and CDR2 (germline): SGHNT, YENEEA. Germline trimming cut 0 bases from V and 8 bases from J; bases unmatched to any gene: 4. The CDR3 sequence is 16 residues long. The CDR3 is CASSLDGTSGMDEQFF. In DNA, the CDR3 is TGTGCCAGCAGCTTAGATGGGACTAGCGGGATGGATGAGCAGTTCTTC.

V gene TRBV27 combines with J gene TRBJ1-5; D remains ambiguous. The germline CDR1 and CDR2 sequences are MNHEY and SMNVEV (reference sequence). The V end was cut by 2 bases, the J end by 7 bases, with 9 bases between. CDR3 length: 13 residues. The DNA of the CDR3 is TGTGCCAGCAGTTTAGGGAGGGCCCAGCCCCAGCATTTT. The encoded protein is CASSLGRAQPQHF.

This chain joins TRBV6-6 and TRBJ2-7; D ambiguous. This CDR3 region has 12 residues. V lost 8 bases, J lost 3 bases, and 11 bases lay in between. Germline CDR1 MNHNY, CDR2 SVGAGI (reference sequence). The CDR3 region has the DNA TGTGCCAGCGGTCCCTCCGGCTACGAGCAGTACTTC. It yields the protein CASGPSGYEQYF.

The chain combines TRBV2 with TRBJ2-7; 10 nucleotides agree with TRBD1. Germline V CDR1 and CDR2: SNHLY, FYNNEI. The CDR3 is 15 amino acids. V lost 0 bases, J lost 3 bases, and 2 bases stayed unmatched. The CDR3 sequence: CASSEAGTGDYEQYF. In nucleotides, the CDR3 is TGTGCCAGCAGTGAAGCCGGGACAGGGGACTACGAGCAGTACTTC.

This chain connects TRBV10-3 to TRBJ2-7; the D gene could be TRBD1 or TRBD2 (5 bases each). The germline gives CDR1 ENHRY, CDR2 SYGVKD. Trimming cost V 6 bases and J 2 bases, with 17 bases left between them. The CDR3 spans 15 residues. CDR3 loop: CAISSTGTIAYEQYF. Here the CDR3 DNA reads TGTGCCATCAGCTCAACCGGGACCATAGCCTACGAGCAGTACTTC.

This sequence joins TRBV27 and TRBJ1-5, with D possibly matching TRBD1 (6 bases). The germline V and J ends were trimmed by 6 bases and 1 base, with 7 bases remaining between them. CDR3 size: 13 residues. Germline assignment: CDR1 MNHEY and CDR2 SMNVEV (reference sequence). CDR3 bases: TGTGCCAGCAGACAGGGAAGCAATCAGCCCCAGCATTTT. Translating gives CASRQGSNQPQHF.

The V and J genes are TRBV23-1 and TRBJ2-2; 8 bases match TRBD2. TRBV23-1 is assigned to the ORF class and has an uncertain function. Trimming cost V 0 bases and J 0 bases; bases outside gene matches: 12. This CDR3 has 20 amino acids. Here the CDR3 reads CASSQSGHNSGTPNTGELFF. CDR3 in DNA: TGCGCCAGCAGTCAATCCGGGCATAATAGCGGGACCCCGAACACCGGGGAGCTGTTTTTT.

This clone was seen a handful of times. The genes are TRBV11-2 and TRBJ1-2; D not certain. The CDR3 extends over 11 amino acids. The germline V gene has CDR1 SGHAT and CDR2 FQNNGV. The V and J ends lost 8 bases and 9 bases respectively, with 13 bases between them. CDR3 bases: TGTGCCAGCCTAACACCGGTGAGCTACACCTTC. Its translation is CASLTPVSYTF.

The chain has TRBV2 and TRBJ2-7; possibly TRBD2 for D (5 bases). Between the trimmed V and J ends, which lost 7 bases and 6 bases, there was a span of 19 bases. CDR3 length: 14 residues. From germline, CDR1 is SNHLY and CDR2 FYNNEI. The DNA for the CDR3 is TGTGCCAGCAATTCGGACGGAGCGGCGATCGAGCAGTACTTC. It encodes CASNSDGAAIEQYF.